This T cell receptor beta chain was identified during a study of blood T cell repertoires in COVID-19. The V and J ends lost 6 bases and 7 bases respectively, with 18 bases between them. CDR3 length: 15 residues. CDR1 MNHEY and CDR2 SVGAGI come from the germline V gene. Profiling relied on immunoSEQ multiplex PCR, and the TCRdb table lists in-frame clones only, not all of them. Of fewer than 100,000 clones listed, approximately 92% are singletons. The rearrangement joins TRBV6-5 to TRBJ1-4; the D is unclear. The receptor comes from a woman of 80 years or more with acute or convalescent COVID-19. Sequenced material: peripheral blood. The CDR3 nucleotides are TGTGCCAGCAGATCGGACCCGAGACGGGGTGAAAAACTGTTTTTT. Translation gives CASRSDPRRGEKLFF.